This record covers a single T cell receptor (beta chain). The antigen remains undetermined. TCRdb ran MiXCR on the 5' RACE reads and lists one entry per CDR3 protein. Here the sample spans 1.5 million to 2 million distinct CDR3 sequences, under 35% being singletons. Healthy Caucasians alone served as donors. Germline trimming cut 6 bases from V and 7 bases from J; bases unmatched to any gene: 15. The CDR3 runs 15 residues. Germline V gene sequence: CDR1 SNHLY, CDR2 FYNNEI. The source of the sample is a study of identical twins. Study results and caveats: Cord blood's abundant beta clonotypes had fewer insertions, unlike memory repertoires.

This sequence was found in a newborn girl in good health. The chain employs TRBV2 and TRBJ2-7; 7 bases are shared with TRBD2. The sequenced material came from cord blood. The DNA of the CDR3 is TGTGCCAGCAGGAGCACTAGCGTCATCCCGAATGAGCAGTACTTC. Translating it yields CASRSTSVIPNEQYF.